This T cell receptor (beta chain) was sequenced in a study of OX40 agonist ivuxolimab in advanced cancers. The study, taken as a whole, reports: Expanded peripheral T cell antigen specificity was not determined.

Measured with immunoSEQ multiplex PCR; TCRdb has only the in-frame clones, and not every one. Of roughly 70,000 clones detected, 80% to 90% appear once; the ten largest clones hold about 0.75%. Turning to this clone: Its antigen remains unidentified.

Trimming shortened V by 2 bases and J by 4 bases, and 8 bases separated the two germline ends. CDR1 is LNHDA and CDR2 is SQIVND in the germline V gene (reference sequence). CDR3 size: 13 residues. This receptor was obtained from an adult with an advanced solid tumor such as melanoma, head and neck, liver or kidney cancer. The genes are TRBV19 and TRBJ1-2; D call uncertain. Sequenced here: CD4+ or CD8+ T cells sorted from blood, sampled in a trial of the OX40 agonist ivuxolimab. CDR3: CASSINRPYGYTF. Written as DNA, the CDR3 is TGTGCCAGTAGTATAAACAGACCCTATGGCTACACCTTC.